These 28 T cell receptor beta chains were all obtained from the same sample, sequenced in a study of graft-versus-host responses after intestinal transplantation. These TCRs are of unknown antigen specificity. Only in-frame clones appear in the TCRdb table, and some are missing; sequencing was by immunoSEQ multiplex PCR. The profile shows about 99,000 clones, less than 95% of them singletons. The sample was unstimulated CD8+ T cells sorted from spleen or lymph node cells, taken before transplant. All receptors come from a human donor who was the organ donor for an intestinal transplant.

The V and J genes are TRBV19 and TRBJ2-1; no firm D call. CDR3 size: 13 residues. The germline V gene has CDR1 LNHDA and CDR2 SQIVND (reference sequence). Trimming shortened V by 1 base and J by 4 bases, and 5 bases separated the two germline ends. CDR3 region: CASSIGGYNEQFF. CDR3 DNA sequence: TGTGCCAGTAGTATAGGCGGTTACAATGAGCAGTTCTTC.

The J gene is TRBJ2-3, the V gene TRBV2; 9 bases agree with TRBD2. The V gene's germline CDR1 is SNHLY and CDR2 FYNNEI. J gave up 3 bases and V 4 bases, and 8 bases lay outside the gene matches. The CDR3 consists of 16 residues. This CDR3 is CASSGGAGGWTDTQYF. The CDR3 bases are TGTGCCAGCAGTGGTGGGGCGGGGGGGTGGACAGATACGCAGTATTTT. The entire variable domain, with the rest obtained from reference TRBV2 and TRBJ2-3, is as follows: EPEVTQTPSHQVTQMGQEVILRCVPISNHLYFYWYRQILGQKVEFLVSFYNNEISEKSEIFDDQFSVERPDGSNFTLKIRSTKLEDSAMYFCASSGGAGGWTDTQYFGPGTRLTVL.

The chain combines TRBV7-9 with TRBJ2-1; maybe TRBD2 (6 bases). CDR1 is SEHNR and CDR2 is FQNEAQ in the germline V gene (reference sequence). CDR3 length: 16 amino acids. Trimming shortened V by 0 bases and J by 0 bases, and 9 bases separated the two germline ends. The CDR3 bases are TGTGCCAGCAGCTTAGCGGCGGGAAACTCCTACAATGAGCAGTTCTTC. It encodes CASSLAAGNSYNEQFF.

The V gene is TRBV7-6, the J gene TRBJ2-7; D might be TRBD1 (6 bases). Germline loops: CDR1 SGHVS, CDR2 FNYEAQ. There are 13 residues in the CDR3. The V gene lost 5 bases and the J gene lost 2 bases, with 10 bases spanning the gap. The CDR3 here is CASSDGTTYEQYF. Here the CDR3 DNA reads TGTGCCAGCAGCGACGGGACAACCTACGAGCAGTACTTC. Looking up the rest from reference TRBV7-6 and TRBJ2-7 gives the full variable domain: GAGVSQSPRYKVTKRGQDVALRCDPISGHVSLYWYRQALGQGPEFLTYFNYEAQQDKSGLPNDRFSAERPEGSISTLTIQRTEQRDSAMYRCASSDGTTYEQYFGPGTRLTVT.

The chain couples TRBV4-2 to TRBJ1-2, with D uncertain. The germline V gene encodes CDR1 LGHNA and CDR2 YNFKEQ. The CDR3 sequence is 16 residues long. Trimming cost V 0 bases and J 5 bases, with 16 bases left between them. Written as DNA, the CDR3 is TGTGCCAGCAGCCAAGATCTTGGCTCCTTATGGTATGGCTACACCTTC. Amino acids: CASSQDLGSLWYGYTF.

This sequence joins TRBV27 and TRBJ2-3; D perhaps matches TRBD2 (7 bases). The CDR3 consists of 15 residues. Germline V gives CDR1 MNHEY, CDR2 SMNVEV (reference sequence). Trimming shortened V by 5 bases and J by 3 bases, and 15 bases separated the two germline ends. In nucleotides, the CDR3 is TGTGCCAGCAGTCCAGTGGCGGGGGCGACAGATACGCAGTATTTT. Protein: CASSPVAGATDTQYF.

V gene TRBV10-3 combines with J gene TRBJ1-2; 10 bases fit TRBD1. In germline, CDR1 is ENHRY, CDR2 SYGVKD. J lost 3 bases, V lost 8 bases, and 12 bases had no gene match. The CDR3 consists of 16 residues. Written as DNA, the CDR3 is TGTGCCATCGGGAGGGAACGGGACAGGGGCGACTATGGCTACACCTTC. It encodes CAIGRERDRGDYGYTF.

The chain carries TRBV27 and TRBJ2-1, with a tentative D call TRBD2 (5 bases). This CDR3 comprises 15 residues. V was pared by 9 bases and J by 1 base, with 16 bases between. Germline lookup yields CDR1 MNHEY and CDR2 SMNVEV (reference sequence). The CDR3 nucleotides read TGTGCCAGTCAGTTAGGAAGCGGTTCCTACAATGAGCAGTTCTTC. Its translation is CASQLGSGSYNEQFF.

The V gene is TRBV5-1, the J gene TRBJ2-6; D is undetermined. The germline CDR1 and CDR2 sequences are SGHRS and YFSETQ. This CDR3 has 14 amino acids. V was clipped by 2 bases and J by 2 bases, with 5 bases between them. The CDR3 region has the DNA TGCGCCAGCAGCTTAGGAGCTGGGGCCAACGTCCTGACTTTC. This codes for CASSLGAGANVLTF.

The chain joins TRBV7-8 to TRBJ2-7; D is perhaps TRBD2 (6 bases). The CDR3 spans 16 residues. Germline CDR1 is SGHVS and CDR2 is FQNEAQ. V lost 0 bases, J lost 3 bases, and 15 bases lay in between. The CDR3 loop is CASSLARSGVHYEQYF. Here the CDR3 DNA reads TGTGCCAGCAGCTTAGCAAGATCGGGAGTCCACTACGAGCAGTACTTC.

CDR3 DNA sequence: TGTGCCAGCAGCAGCCTGGAGGTCGCTGCCCAAGGGGAGCTGTTTTTT. Residues: CASSSLEVAAQGELFF. The chain employs TRBV2 and TRBJ2-2; D is perhaps TRBD2 (5 bases). The V gene lost 6 bases and the J gene lost 8 bases, with 22 bases spanning the gap. The CDR3 sequence is 16 residues long. Germline CDR1 reads SNHLY; CDR2 reads FYNNEI.

The chain carries TRBV19 and TRBJ2-2, with unresolved D. V lost 4 bases, J lost 3 bases, and 9 bases lay in between. The CDR3 runs to 14 residues. Germline V lookup: CDR1 LNHDA, CDR2 SQIVND (reference sequence). DNA of the CDR3: TGTGCCAGTAGTACCCTCGGTGACACCGGGGAGCTGTTTTTT. Its protein is CASSTLGDTGELFF.

The chain carries TRBV6-4 and TRBJ2-2; D is possibly TRBD2 (6 bases). V dropped 2 bases and J dropped 5 bases, with 12 bases sitting between them. This CDR3 spans 15 amino acids. CDR1 is MRHNA, CDR2 SNTAGT, per germline. The CDR3 sequence is CASSDEGGGTGELFF. The CDR3 nucleotides read TGTGCCAGCAGTGACGAGGGAGGAGGAACCGGGGAGCTGTTTTTT.

This rearrangement joins TRBV5-4 to TRBJ2-5; TRBD1 agrees at 9 bases. The J call is uncertain, as TRBJ2-7 better fits the DNA end. This CDR3 comprises 15 residues. Germline assignment: CDR1 SGHNT and CDR2 YYREEE (reference sequence). In DNA, the CDR3 is TGTGCCACCTCCTTCCCTCCGGGACAGGGTTACGAGCAGTACTTC. Translated, it gives CATSFPPGQGYEQYF.

CDR3 sequence reads: CASSLGGPEAFF. DNA of the CDR3: TGCGCCAGCAGCTTGGGAGGTCCTGAAGCTTTCTTT. V is TRBV5-1 and J is TRBJ1-1; D call uncertain. Germline CDR1 and CDR2: SGHRS and YFSETQ. With 0 bases removed from V and 6 bases from J, the gap between germline ends came to 6 bases. This CDR3 region has 12 residues. The full variable domain, in which reference TRBV5-1 and TRBJ1-1 provide the parts outside the CDR3, is KAGVTQTPRYLIKTRGQQVTLSCSPISGHRSVSWYQQTPGQGLQFLFEYFSETQRNKGNFPGRFSGRQFSNSRSEMNVSTLELGDSALYLCASSLGGPEAFFGQGTRLTVV.

CDR3 amino acids: CASRDTGGSSPLHF. Written as DNA, the CDR3 is TGTGCCAGCAGGGACACAGGGGGATCTTCACCCCTCCACTTT. This chain connects TRBV27 to TRBJ1-6; the match to TRBD1 covers 8 bases. The CDR3 has 14 amino acids. V lost 6 bases, J lost 9 bases, and 7 bases stayed unmatched. Germline V CDR1 and CDR2: MNHEY, SMNVEV (reference sequence).

The chain carries TRBV2 and TRBJ2-5; no clear D gene. CDR1 SNHLY and CDR2 FYNNEI come from the germline V gene. Between the trimmed V and J ends, which lost 3 bases and 2 bases, there was a span of 10 bases. CDR3 length equals 14 residues. CDR3 sequence reads: CASSDLDYQETQYF. In nucleotides, the CDR3 is TGTGCCAGCAGTGATCTAGATTATCAAGAGACCCAGTACTTC.

The chain combines TRBV5-4 with TRBJ2-3; D is perhaps TRBD1 (6 bases). The length of the CDR3 is 16 residues. The germline V gene encodes CDR1 SGHNT and CDR2 YYREEE (reference sequence). Trimming pared 4 bases from V and 0 bases from J, leaving 15 bases between. The CDR3 here is CASSNSGTLSTDTQYF. The CDR3 DNA reads TGTGCCAGCAGCAATTCCGGGACACTTAGCACAGATACGCAGTATTTT.

This chain uses TRBV7-9 with TRBJ2-7; maybe TRBD1 (5 bases). The CDR3 runs to 14 residues. Germline V gene data show CDR1 as SEHNR and CDR2 as FQNEAQ (reference sequence). The V and J ends lost 1 base and 0 bases respectively, with 7 bases between them. DNA for the CDR3: TGTGCCAGCAGCTTAGGGGGCCTCTCCTACGAGCAGTACTTC. This gives the protein CASSLGGLSYEQYF.

The chain uses TRBV2 and TRBJ1-6; 9 positions match TRBD1. The germline V gene encodes CDR1 SNHLY and CDR2 FYNNEI. Trimming removed 3 bases from V and 2 bases from J; junction bases left unmatched: 8. This CDR3 has 18 residues. CDR3 in DNA: TGTGCCAGCAGTGACCCGGGACAGGGTATGGCCTATAATTCACCCCTCCACTTT. Protein product: CASSDPGQGMAYNSPLHF.

The chain recombines TRBV30 with TRBJ2-7; TRBD1 matches 9 bases. Germline V gene lookup returns CDR1 GTSNPN and CDR2 SVGIG (reference sequence). The trim removed 3 bases at V and 3 bases at J, leaving 12 bases unmatched. The CDR3 is 16 residues long. The DNA for the CDR3 is TGTGCCTGGAGGGGACAGGGTGGCAGATCGTACTACGAGCAGTACTTC. Translated, it gives CAWRGQGGRSYYEQYF.

The rearrangement uses TRBV27 and TRBJ2-3; D is uncertain. CDR1 is MNHEY and CDR2 is SMNVEV in the germline V gene (reference sequence). CDR3 length equals 14 residues. Trimming pared 6 bases from V and 2 bases from J, leaving 12 bases between. CDR3 DNA sequence: TGTGCCAGCAGACCTGGGCCGACCACAGATACGCAGTATTTT. It specifies CASRPGPTTDTQYF.

This chain joins TRBV27 and TRBJ2-1, with 11 bases aligning to TRBD2. Germline CDR1 is MNHEY and CDR2 is SMNVEV (reference sequence). Trimming removed 7 bases from V and 7 bases from J; junction bases left unmatched: 9. This CDR3 has 15 amino acids. As DNA, the CDR3 is TGTGCCAGCACCCCGCTAGCGGGGGGCCTAAATGAGCAGTTCTTC. It is translated as CASTPLAGGLNEQFF.

This clone is a singleton in its sample. The chain uses TRBV19 and TRBJ1-5; 9 positions match TRBD1. The germline gives CDR1 LNHDA, CDR2 SQIVND (reference sequence). J gave up 3 bases and V 4 bases, and 10 bases lay outside the gene matches. The CDR3 totals 17 residues. CDR3 DNA: TGTGCCAGTAGTAGAACTGTTTGGGACAGGGCCAATCAGCCCCAGCATTTT. Amino acid sequence: CASSRTVWDRANQPQHF. Based on the CDR3 plus reference TRBV19 and TRBJ1-5, the full variable domain is DGGITQSPKYLFRKEGQNVTLSCEQNLNHDAMYWYRQDPGQGLRLIYYSQIVNDFQKGDIAEGYSVSREKKESFPLTVTSAQKNPTAFYLCASSRTVWDRANQPQHFGDGTRLSIL.

The chain carries TRBV28 and TRBJ2-1; 10 nucleotides align to TRBD2. J was trimmed by 6 bases and V by 7 bases; bases with no gene match: 12. The CDR3 is 16 amino acids. Germline CDR1 is MDHEN and CDR2 is SYDVKM. The CDR3 loop reads CASNTPRLAGFNEQFF. In DNA, the CDR3 is TGTGCCAGCAATACCCCCAGACTAGCGGGTTTCAATGAGCAGTTCTTC.

This chain links TRBV28 with TRBJ1-2; the D is unclear. With 1 base removed from V and 8 bases from J, the gap between germline ends came to 8 bases. The CDR3 sequence is 12 residues long. The V gene's germline CDR1 is MDHEN and CDR2 SYDVKM. DNA for the CDR3: TGTGCCAGCAGTTTATTCCGCGAAGGCTACACCTTC. Translated: CASSLFREGYTF.

The CDR3 region is CASSQGVGLAGQFF. CDR3 in DNA: TGTGCCAGCAGCCAAGGGGTAGGACTAGCGGGTCAGTTCTTC. The chain carries TRBV14 and TRBJ2-1, with 11 bases that match TRBD2. V trimming: 1 base; J trimming: 13 bases; junction bases outside the gene matches: 6. Germline CDR1 reads SGHDN; CDR2 reads FVKESK. The CDR3 is 14 residues long.

The chain recombines TRBV29-1 with TRBJ1-1; 7 positions agree with TRBD1. The CDR3 spans 16 residues. From germline, CDR1 is SQVTM and CDR2 ANQGSEA. Unmatched junction bases numbered 12, after V lost 0 bases and J lost 5 bases. The CDR3 loop reads CSVEDLWGRGRTEAFF. CDR3 nucleotide sequence: TGCAGCGTTGAAGATCTTTGGGGTAGGGGGCGAACTGAAGCTTTCTTT.